The clone carrying this TCR beta chain was detected many times. As yet, its antigen is unknown. The data are from a study of response to subunit inactivated influenza vaccine. Whole-study results and caveats: The authors offered the suggestion that each seasonal influenza vaccination recruits few new T cells.

The length of the CDR3 is 15 residues. V was cut by 0 bases and J by 4 bases, with 11 bases left in between. Germline assignment: CDR1 SGHRS and CDR2 YFSETQ. TCRdb called the RT-PCR reads again in MiXCR, with one record for every CDR3 protein. The sample lists 450,000 to 600,000 distinct CDR3 sequences; more than 15% were seen once. The clonotype was recovered from a man between 50 and 69 years old who received an inactivated influenza vaccine. The sample consisted of CD4+ T cells sorted from PBMCs, taken less than 30 months after vaccination. The chain employs TRBV5-1 and TRBJ2-1; TRBD2 is a possible D gene (5 bases). CDR3 in DNA: TGCGCCAGCAGCTTGGGAGGGAGTGGTTACAATGAGCAGTTCTTC. It specifies CASSLGGSGYNEQFF. Drawing the rest from reference TRBV5-1 and TRBJ2-1, the complete variable domain is KAGVTQTPRYLIKTRGQQVTLSCSPISGHRSVSWYQQTPGQGLQFLFEYFSETQRNKGNFPGRFSGRQFSNSRSEMNVSTLELGDSALYLCASSLGGSGYNEQFFGPGTRLTVL.